This T cell receptor beta chain emerged from a study of CD8+ T cells in alopecia areata. The CDR3 is made up of 13 amino acids. V lost 5 bases and J lost 3, with 10 bases in between. The germline CDR1 and CDR2 sequences are SQVTM and ANQGSEA. Sequencing templates came from extracted RNA that was reverse transcribed into cDNA. Only in-frame clones appear in the TCRdb table, and some are missing; sequencing was by immunoSEQ multiplex PCR. Seen here are about 74,000 clones, 29% observed once, and the top ten hold more than 12%. The treatment is: oral pan-JAK inhibitor, 5-10 mg twice daily. The material sequenced was CD8+ T cells sorted from blood, taken at week 4, from a patient treated with tofacitinib. This TCR came from a human donor with alopecia areata. The chain combines TRBV29-1 with TRBJ2-2; D is perhaps TRBD1 (5 bases). DNA for the CDR3: TGCAGCGTTCACACAGGCGACACCGGGGAGCTGTTTTTT. It codes for CSVHTGDTGELFF.